The 3 T cell receptor beta chains in this list originate from one sample, sequenced in a study of blood T cells in healthy people across ages. Next came a second PCR, run for 7 to 11 cycles, which used a sample-barcoded 5' primer along with a J-beta primer mix. TCRdb called the 5' RACE reads again in MiXCR, with one record for every CDR3 protein. The sample includes some 640,000 distinct CDR3 sequences, around half of them seen just once. The sequencing sample was made of blood. The receptors were gathered from a woman aged 60-75 years in good health.

This chain links TRBV27 with TRBJ2-1; 9 nucleotides match TRBD1. The CDR3 spans 17 residues. CDR1 MNHEY and CDR2 SMNVEV come from the germline V gene (reference sequence). Trimming took 4 bases from V and 3 from J; bases not matched to a gene: 10. Here the CDR3 DNA reads TGTGCCAGCAGTTCCACCCGCAGGGACAGGGTCTACAATGAGCAGTTCTTC. It codes for CASSSTRRDRVYNEQFF.

CDR3 protein: CASRPRLAGGRGTETQYF. Written as DNA, the CDR3 is TGTGCCAGCAGACCAAGACTAGCGGGAGGGCGGGGGACAGAGACCCAGTACTTC. The chain is built from TRBV27 and TRBJ2-5; 14 bases match TRBD2. CDR3 length equals 18 residues. CDR1 and CDR2 (germline): MNHEY, SMNVEV (reference sequence). Losses at the gene ends were 6 bases for V and 4 bases for J; bases not matched to a gene: 13.

This clonotype was seen more than once but under ten times. The gene calls are TRBV5-1 and TRBJ2-3, with D possibly being TRBD1 (5 bases). The germline gives CDR1 SGHRS, CDR2 YFSETQ. V was shortened by 0 bases and J by 6 bases, with 11 bases between the two germline ends. This CDR3 contains 14 residues. The CDR3 sequence: CASSLGGPKDTQYF. In DNA, the CDR3 is TGCGCCAGCAGCTTGGGGGGCCCGAAGGATACGCAGTATTTT. Supplemented by reference TRBV5-1 and TRBJ2-3, the full variable domain reads KAGVTQTPRYLIKTRGQQVTLSCSPISGHRSVSWYQQTPGQGLQFLFEYFSETQRNKGNFPGRFSGRQFSNSRSEMNVSTLELGDSALYLCASSLGGPKDTQYFGPGTRLTVL.